This TCR beta chain was profiled in a study of response to subunit inactivated influenza vaccine. This clonotype was picked up a small number of times. As yet, its antigen is unknown. In germline, CDR1 is DFQATT, CDR2 SNEGSKA (reference sequence). The CDR3 loop spans 12 amino acids. Trimming left V 3 bases short and J 5 bases short, with 8 bases between. Regarding the study as a whole: Each seasonal influenza vaccination recruits few new T cells, the authors suggested.

TCRdb reprocessed the RT-PCR reads with MiXCR, giving one entry per CDR3 protein. This table has just over 300,000 distinct CDR3 sequences, around a fifth appearing once. The source material was PBMCs from blood, sampled approximately 22 months after vaccination. This TCR was recovered from a man aged 50 to 75 who received an inactivated influenza vaccine. V and J are TRBV20-1 and TRBJ1-5; D call uncertain. In DNA, the CDR3 is TGCAGTGCTAGTTCCACCTATCAGCCCCAGCATTTT. Encoded protein: CSASSTYQPQHF.